This T cell receptor (beta chain) was obtained from a study of shared clonotypes between healthy human individuals. Study results and caveats: It was the non-shared clonotypes that had lower generation probabilities than clonotypes shared by all four donors.

TCRdb's copy holds only in-frame clones and misses some; the assay was immunoSEQ multiplex PCR. The data show roughly 640,000 clones, approximately 79% seen once. CDR1 is MNHEY, CDR2 SVGAGI, per germline. The CDR3 is made up of 15 amino acids. Losses at the gene ends were 4 bases for V and 0 bases for J; bases not matched to a gene: 5. Details on this clone: What it binds is not known.

The material sequenced was memory CD4+ T cells sorted from blood. Subset specified: CD45RA-negative fraction. The receptor comes from a woman aged 25 to 39 in good health. This rearrangement joins TRBV6-5 to TRBJ1-1, with TRBD1 identical over 7 bases. For the CDR3, the DNA is TGTGCCAGCAGTTTGGGGGGACAGATGAACACTGAAGCTTTCTTT. Protein: CASSLGGQMNTEAFF.